The clone carrying this T cell receptor (beta chain) was seen more than once but under ten times. The antigen is unknown. This sample was taken from a study of cytomegalovirus exposure and HLA in healthy donors. Study-level findings and limits: Rare TCR sequences dominated, though some public TCRs recurred in many donors. Later analysis identified about 18,000 TCR beta sequences associated with HLA alleles, using a false discovery rate threshold of 0.05. In all likelihood, a cluster of highly shared sequence variants was a sequencing artifact.

The PCR contained 60 Vbeta and 13 Jbeta primers. Some clones are missing from TCRdb's copy, which holds only in-frame ones; the method was immunoSEQ multiplex PCR. This sample has about 160,000 clones, with 75% to 90% found just once. No CMV serostatus was recorded for this donor. The ends were cut back, 6 bases at V and 4 bases at J, with 7 bases in the middle. Germline V gene lookup returns CDR1 SNHLY and CDR2 FYNNEI. The CDR3 is 11 amino acids. The sequence was collected from a human donor in good health. The chain combines TRBV2 with TRBJ2-7; TRBD1 might be the D (6 bases). The sequenced sample consisted of PBMCs. CDR3 sequence reads: CASRQGYEQYF. The CDR3 DNA follows: TGTGCCAGCAGACAGGGTTACGAGCAGTACTTC.